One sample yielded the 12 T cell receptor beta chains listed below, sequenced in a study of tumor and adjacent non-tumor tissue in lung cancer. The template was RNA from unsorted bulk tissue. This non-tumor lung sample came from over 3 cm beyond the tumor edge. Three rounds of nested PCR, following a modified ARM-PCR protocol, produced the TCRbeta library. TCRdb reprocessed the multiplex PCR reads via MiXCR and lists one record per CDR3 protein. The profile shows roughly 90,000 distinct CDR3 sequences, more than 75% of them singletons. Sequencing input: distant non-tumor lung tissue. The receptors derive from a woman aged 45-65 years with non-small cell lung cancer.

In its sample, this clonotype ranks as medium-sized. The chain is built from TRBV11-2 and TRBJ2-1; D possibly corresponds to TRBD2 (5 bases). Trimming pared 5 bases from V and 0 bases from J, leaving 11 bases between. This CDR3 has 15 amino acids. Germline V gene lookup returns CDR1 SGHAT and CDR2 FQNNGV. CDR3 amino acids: CASSPGLSSYNEQFF. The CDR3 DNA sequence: TGTGCCAGCAGCCCAGGACTCAGCTCCTACAATGAGCAGTTCTTC.

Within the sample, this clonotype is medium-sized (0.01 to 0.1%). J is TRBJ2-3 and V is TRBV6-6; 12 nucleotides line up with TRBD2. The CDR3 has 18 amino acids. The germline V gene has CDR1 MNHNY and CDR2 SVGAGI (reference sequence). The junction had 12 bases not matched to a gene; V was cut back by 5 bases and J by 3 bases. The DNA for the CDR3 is TGTGCCAGCAGTCTACTTCCATCCGGGACTAGCGGGACAGATACGCAGTATTTT. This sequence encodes CASSLLPSGTSGTDTQYF.

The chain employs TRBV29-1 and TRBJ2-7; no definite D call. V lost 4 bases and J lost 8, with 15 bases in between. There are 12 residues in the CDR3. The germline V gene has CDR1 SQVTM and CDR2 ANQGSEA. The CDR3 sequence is CSVVAQVRKQYF. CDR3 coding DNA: TGCAGCGTTGTCGCACAAGTGCGCAAGCAGTACTTC.

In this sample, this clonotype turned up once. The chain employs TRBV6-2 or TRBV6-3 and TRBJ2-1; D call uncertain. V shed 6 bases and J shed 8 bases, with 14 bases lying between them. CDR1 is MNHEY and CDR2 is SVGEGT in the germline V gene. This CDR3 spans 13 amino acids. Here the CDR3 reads CASRGHTVDEQFF. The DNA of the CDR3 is TGTGCCAGCAGAGGTCACACAGTTGATGAGCAGTTCTTC.

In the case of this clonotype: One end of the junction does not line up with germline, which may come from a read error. In nucleotides, the CDR3 is TGTGCCAGCAATGAATGGGCGGGAGGGCCATTCGAGCAGTACTTC. It yields the protein CASNEWAGGPFEQYF. The rearrangement uses TRBV6-1 and TRBJ2-7, with 9 bases matching TRBD2. The CDR3 runs to 15 residues. Germline CDR1 reads MNHNS; CDR2 reads SASEGT.

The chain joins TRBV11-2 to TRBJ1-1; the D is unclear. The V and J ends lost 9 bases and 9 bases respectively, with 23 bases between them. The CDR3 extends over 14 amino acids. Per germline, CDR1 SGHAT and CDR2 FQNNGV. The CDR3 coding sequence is TGTGCCAGGTGCTTGCTAATGCTGGGAACTAAAGCTTTCTTT. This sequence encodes CARCLLMLGTKAFF.

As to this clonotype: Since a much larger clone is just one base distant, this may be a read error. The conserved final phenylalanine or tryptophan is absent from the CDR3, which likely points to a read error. CDR3 in DNA: TGTGCCAGTAGTCGGACAGGAGCCACTGAAGCTTTCTAT. Translated: CASSRTGATEAFY. V gene TRBV19 combines with J gene TRBJ1-1, with 7 nucleotides matching TRBD1. Germline CDR1 LNHDA, CDR2 SQIVND (reference sequence). Trimming took 5 bases from V and 4 from J; bases not matched to a gene: 4. This CDR3 region has 13 residues.

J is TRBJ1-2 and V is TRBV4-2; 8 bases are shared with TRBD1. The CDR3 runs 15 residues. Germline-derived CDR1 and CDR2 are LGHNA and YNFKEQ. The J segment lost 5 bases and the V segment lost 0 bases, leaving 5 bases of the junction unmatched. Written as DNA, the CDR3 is TGTGCCAGCAGCCAAGAGACAGGGGACAGTTATGGCTACACCTTC. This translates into CASSQETGDSYGYTF.

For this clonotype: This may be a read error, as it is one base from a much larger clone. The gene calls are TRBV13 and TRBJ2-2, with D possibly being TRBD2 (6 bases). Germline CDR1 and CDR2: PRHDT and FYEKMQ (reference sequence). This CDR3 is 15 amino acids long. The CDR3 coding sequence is TGTGCCGGCAGCCCCGGAGGGCGGGACACCGGGGAGCTGTTTTTT. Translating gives CAGSPGGRDTGELFF.

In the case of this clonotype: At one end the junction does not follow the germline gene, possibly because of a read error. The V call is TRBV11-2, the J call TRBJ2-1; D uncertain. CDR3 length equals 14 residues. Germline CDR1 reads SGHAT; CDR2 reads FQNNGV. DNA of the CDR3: TGTGCCAGCAGGTTAGAGGTGGTCAGTGATGAGCAGTTCTTC. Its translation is CASRLEVVSDEQFF. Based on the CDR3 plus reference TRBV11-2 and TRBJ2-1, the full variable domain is EAGVAQSPRYKIIEKRQSVAFWCNPISGHATLYWYQQILGQGPKLLIQFQNNGVVDDSQLPKDRFSAERLKGVDSTLKIQPAKLEDSAVYLCASRLEVVSDEQFFGPGTRLTVL.

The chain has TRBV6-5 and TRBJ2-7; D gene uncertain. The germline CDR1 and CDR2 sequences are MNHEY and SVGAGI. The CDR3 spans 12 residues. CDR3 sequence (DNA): TGTGACAACAGTCCTCCCAGAGGCGAGCAGTACTTC. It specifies CDNSPPRGEQYF.

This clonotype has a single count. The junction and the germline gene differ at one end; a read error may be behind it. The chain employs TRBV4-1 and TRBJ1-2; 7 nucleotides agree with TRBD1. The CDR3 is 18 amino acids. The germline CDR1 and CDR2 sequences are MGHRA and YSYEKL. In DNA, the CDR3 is TGCGCCAGCAGCCAAGATCCACCGACAGGGACTTTTAACTATGGCTACATCTTC. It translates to CASSQDPPTGTFNYGYIF.